These 24 T cell receptor beta chains came from one sample sequenced in a study of T cell clonotyping in hematopoietic cell transplantation. Produced via immunoSEQ multiplex PCR; TCRdb's table is partial and in-frame only. The sample lists 70,000 or so clones; around 94% were seen once. The sample comprised peripheral blood mononuclear cells. The source of these receptors is a man aged 50 to 60 in good health. Some clones in this sample may be carry-over from other donors' samples.

V and J are TRBV7-2 and TRBJ1-2; the D gene is possibly TRBD1 (5 bases). V was cut by 0 bases and J by 4 bases, with 15 bases left in between. CDR3 size: 16 residues. CDR1 and CDR2 (germline): SGHTA, FQGNSA. In DNA form, the CDR3 reads TGTGCCAGCAGCTTAGCTGGGACTGCCTCTTTCTATGGCTACACCTTC. Translation: CASSLAGTASFYGYTF. Drawing the rest from reference TRBV7-2 and TRBJ1-2, the complete variable domain is GAGVSQSPSNKVTEKGKDVELRCDPISGHTALYWYRQSLGQGLEFLIYFQGNSAPDKSGLPSDRFSAERTGGSVSTLTIQRTQQEDSAVYLCASSLAGTASFYGYTFGSGTRLTVV.

This sequence joins TRBV9 and TRBJ2-7; possible D gene TRBD2, 6 bases. Germline V gene sequence: CDR1 SGDLS, CDR2 YYNGEE. The CDR3 consists of 14 residues. Deletions cut 4 bases from V and 7 bases from J, with 18 bases between. This CDR3 is CASSPWDSYGEQYF. CDR3 in DNA: TGTGCCAGCAGCCCCTGGGACTCCTACGGGGAGCAGTACTTC.

This clone was recorded only once. The V and J genes are TRBV28 and TRBJ2-3; no reliable D call. Germline lookup yields CDR1 MDHEN and CDR2 SYDVKM. Between the trimmed V and J ends, which lost 3 bases and 1 base, there was a span of 11 bases. This CDR3 is built from 15 residues. The CDR3 DNA follows: TGTGCCAGCAGTTTGTCGGGCCCTCGCACAGATACGCAGTATTTT. Protein product: CASSLSGPRTDTQYF. Full variable domain (missing parts from reference TRBV28 and TRBJ2-3): DVKVTQSSRYLVKRTGEKVFLECVQDMDHENMFWYRQDPGLGLRLIYFSYDVKMKEKGDIPEGYSVSREKKERFSLILESASTNQTSMYLCASSLSGPRTDTQYFGPGTRLTVL.

The rearrangement links TRBV2 to TRBJ2-3; D not certain. The CDR3 extends over 12 amino acids. Germline V gene data show CDR1 as SNHLY and CDR2 as FYNNEI. V lost 6 bases and J 6 bases, leaving 10 bases between the germline ends. The CDR3 nucleotides are TGTGCCAGCAGGGAATACGATGATACGCAGTATTTT. It codes for CASREYDDTQYF.

The chain couples TRBV7-2 to TRBJ2-7, with D maybe TRBD2 (6 bases). Trimming shortened V by 0 bases and J by 7 bases, and 13 bases separated the two germline ends. There are 14 residues in the CDR3. CDR1 and CDR2 from the germline V gene are SGHTA and FQGNSA. The CDR3 protein is CASSLASGAWEQYF. In DNA form, the CDR3 reads TGTGCCAGCAGCTTAGCTAGCGGTGCGTGGGAGCAGTACTTC. Full variable domain (outside the CDR3, taken from reference TRBV7-2 and TRBJ2-7): GAGVSQSPSNKVTEKGKDVELRCDPISGHTALYWYRQSLGQGLEFLIYFQGNSAPDKSGLPSDRFSAERTGGSVSTLTIQRTQQEDSAVYLCASSLASGAWEQYFGPGTRLTVT.

The rearrangement links TRBV7-2 to TRBJ2-1; D unresolved. CDR1 and CDR2 (germline): SGHTA, FQGNSA. V lost 1 base, J lost 7 bases, and 11 bases lay in between. The CDR3 is 14 amino acids. The CDR3 nucleotides are TGTGCCAGCAGCTTAGGGGAACAAGAGAATGAGCAGTTCTTC. Amino acid sequence: CASSLGEQENEQFF. The variable domain in full, with the rest retrieved from reference TRBV7-2 and TRBJ2-1, is GAGVSQSPSNKVTEKGKDVELRCDPISGHTALYWYRQSLGQGLEFLIYFQGNSAPDKSGLPSDRFSAERTGGSVSTLTIQRTQQEDSAVYLCASSLGEQENEQFFGPGTRLTVL.

This clone was recorded only once. The chain combines TRBV2 with TRBJ1-1, with TRBD1 identical over 9 bases. With 5 bases clipped from V and 6 bases from J, the junction kept 1 base outside the gene matches. Germline-derived CDR1 and CDR2 are SNHLY and FYNNEI. The CDR3 runs 12 residues. CDR3 sequence: CASSRQGAEAFF. Written as DNA, the CDR3 is TGTGCCAGCAGTCGACAGGGGGCTGAAGCTTTCTTT.

This chain joins TRBV6-5 and TRBJ1-5, with D tentatively TRBD1 (6 bases). Deletions cut 6 bases from V and 6 bases from J, with 18 bases between. CDR1 and CDR2 (germline): MNHEY, SVGAGI. The CDR3 covers 15 residues. The CDR3 coding sequence is TGTGCCAGCAGCTATGACCCGGGGGGCGGTCAGCCCCAGCATTTT. Residues: CASSYDPGGGQPQHF.

This chain joins TRBV7-9 and TRBJ2-3, with unresolved D. CDR1 is SEHNR and CDR2 is FQNEAQ in the germline V gene (reference sequence). The CDR3 consists of 12 residues. With 3 bases removed from V and 2 bases from J, the gap between germline ends came to 3 bases. The DNA of the CDR3 is TGTGCCAGCAGCTTCTTCACAGATACGCAGTATTTT. It encodes CASSFFTDTQYF.

The gene calls are TRBV7-8 and TRBJ1-2; no reliable D call. Germline-derived CDR1 and CDR2 are SGHVS and FQNEAQ. The CDR3 is 13 residues long. V was pared by 1 base and J by 8 bases, with 11 bases between. CDR3 in amino acids: CASSLVLESGYTF. CDR3 in DNA: TGTGCCAGCAGCTTAGTGCTCGAGAGCGGCTACACCTTC.

The chain recombines TRBV11-1 with TRBJ1-1, with D perhaps TRBD1 (5 bases). This CDR3 comprises 13 residues. Germline V lookup: CDR1 SGHAT, CDR2 FQDESV (reference sequence). V was shortened by 1 base and J by 8 bases, with 11 bases between the two germline ends. Here the CDR3 reads CASSLGSRTEAFF. For the CDR3, the DNA is TGTGCCAGCAGCTTAGGAAGTCGGACAGAAGCTTTCTTT.

The gene calls are TRBV6-5 and TRBJ2-5, with D possibly matching TRBD1 (5 bases). V lost 5 bases and J lost 2, with 9 bases in between. The CDR3 totals 13 residues. The germline V gene has CDR1 MNHEY and CDR2 SVGAGI. The CDR3: CASSDRNQETQYF. The CDR3 bases are TGTGCCAGCAGTGACAGAAATCAAGAGACCCAGTACTTC.

This chain uses TRBV5-4 with TRBJ2-7; the D call may be TRBD1 or TRBD2 (6 bases each). Trimming pared 5 bases from V and 2 bases from J, leaving 17 bases between. Per germline, CDR1 SGHNT and CDR2 YYREEE (reference sequence). This CDR3 spans 15 amino acids. The CDR3 region has the DNA TGTGCCAGCAGTCCTAGCGTCGGGGACACCTACGAGCAGTACTTC. Its translation: CASSPSVGDTYEQYF.

The chain has TRBV5-6 and TRBJ2-2; D remains ambiguous. This CDR3 is 16 amino acids long. Germline CDR1 SGHDT, CDR2 YYEEEE. V lost 1 base and J lost 0, with 10 bases in between. The CDR3 here is CASSLYQRANTGELFF. The CDR3 DNA sequence: TGTGCCAGCAGCTTGTATCAGAGAGCGAACACCGGGGAGCTGTTTTTT. Full variable domain (outside the CDR3, taken from reference TRBV5-6 and TRBJ2-2): DAGVTQSPTHLIKTRGQQVTLRCSPKSGHDTVSWYQQALGQGPQFIFQYYEEEERQRGNFPDRFSGHQFPNYSSELNVNALLLGDSALYLCASSLYQRANTGELFFGEGSRLTVL.

The chain has TRBV19 and TRBJ2-3, with TRBD1 matching 9 bases. The CDR3 has 18 residues. J gave up 3 bases and V 0 bases, and 10 bases lay outside the gene matches. Germline V gene lookup returns CDR1 LNHDA and CDR2 SQIVND (reference sequence). CDR3 coding DNA: TGTGCCAGTAGTATAGATCACTTGACAGGGGGTTTAACAGATACGCAGTATTTT. It encodes CASSIDHLTGGLTDTQYF.

The chain recombines TRBV30 with TRBJ1-3; perhaps TRBD1 as D (6 bases). Germline CDR1 is GTSNPN and CDR2 is SVGIG (reference sequence). The CDR3 runs to 18 residues. The ends were cut back, 0 bases at V and 3 bases at J, with 21 bases in the middle. The chain's CDR3 is CAWSVRQGPAFFGNTIYF. The CDR3 coding sequence is TGTGCCTGGAGTGTACGTCAGGGGCCAGCGTTTTTTGGAAACACCATATATTTT. The full variable domain, with the rest looked up from reference TRBV30 and TRBJ1-3, is SQTIHQWPATLVQPVGSPLSLECTVEGTSNPNLYWYRQAAGRGLQLLFYSVGIGQISSEVPQNLSASRPQDRQFILSSKKLLLSDSGFYLCAWSVRQGPAFFGNTIYFGEGSWLTVV.

This chain joins TRBV6-5 and TRBJ2-1; 8 nucleotides agree with TRBD2. Germline CDR1 and CDR2: MNHEY and SVGAGI. Losses at the gene ends were 5 bases for V and 13 bases for J; bases not matched to a gene: 7. This CDR3 region has 12 residues. The CDR3 sequence is CASSPYSGAQFF. The CDR3 coding sequence is TGTGCCAGCAGTCCCTATAGCGGGGCCCAGTTCTTC.

The chain is built from TRBV19 and TRBJ2-1; D is unresolved. CDR3 length: 14 residues. Germline CDR1 reads LNHDA; CDR2 reads SQIVND (reference sequence). Trimming took 11 bases from V and 7 from J, leaving 21 bases between them. The CDR3 bases are TGTGCCGTTGGTTTGTTGGGTTCAATGAATGAGCAGTTCTTC. Residues: CAVGLLGSMNEQFF.

The CDR3 loop reads CSVEGGTANYGYTF. DNA for the CDR3: TGCAGCGTTGAAGGTGGGACCGCTAACTATGGCTACACCTTC. The chain uses TRBV29-1 and TRBJ1-2, with D maybe TRBD1 (5 bases). Germline CDR1 and CDR2: SQVTM and ANQGSEA. The CDR3 is 14 residues long. Trimming cost V 1 base and J 0 bases, with 9 bases left between them.

V and J are TRBV6-5 and TRBJ1-3; unclear D gene. Germline CDR1 reads MNHEY; CDR2 reads SVGAGI. V lost 2 bases and J lost 0, with 8 bases in between. The CDR3 has 15 residues. CDR3 DNA sequence: TGTGCCAGCAGTTACGCCAGAGCCTCTGGAAACACCATATATTTT. As protein: CASSYARASGNTIYF.

In DNA, the CDR3 is TGTGCCAGTAGCCTTACTAGCGGGAGAATCGGGGAGCTGTTTTTT. Its translation is CASSLTSGRIGELFF. This chain connects TRBV19 to TRBJ2-2; 11 bases line up with TRBD2. The germline V gene encodes CDR1 LNHDA and CDR2 SQIVND (reference sequence). V shed 6 bases and J 7 bases; nucleotides not matched to a gene: 7. This CDR3 contains 15 residues.

The chain has TRBV21-1 and TRBJ1-1; the D call TRBD1 from the table was never checked on the DNA. TRBV21-1 is tagged as a pseudogene. The CDR3 sequence is 13 residues long. As DNA, the CDR3 is TGTGCCAGCAGCCCAGGGATTGTCACTGAAGCTTTCTTT. Translated, it gives CASSPGIVTEAFF.

The chain couples TRBV6-5 to TRBJ2-5, with no clear D. V shed 2 bases and J shed 1 base, with 8 bases lying between them. The germline V gene encodes CDR1 MNHEY and CDR2 SVGAGI. The length of the CDR3 is 14 residues. The CDR3 bases are TGTGCCAGCAGTTACGGACCTCCCCAAGAGACCCAGTACTTC. As protein: CASSYGPPQETQYF.

This clone was detected once. The chain combines TRBV19 with TRBJ1-6; D may be TRBD1 (5 bases). V lost 5 bases and J 0 bases, leaving 11 bases between the germline ends. The CDR3 spans 16 residues. Germline V lookup: CDR1 LNHDA, CDR2 SQIVND (reference sequence). CDR3 sequence: CASSDGTGSYNSPLHF. The CDR3 region has the DNA TGTGCCAGTAGTGATGGGACTGGCTCCTATAATTCACCCCTCCACTTT.